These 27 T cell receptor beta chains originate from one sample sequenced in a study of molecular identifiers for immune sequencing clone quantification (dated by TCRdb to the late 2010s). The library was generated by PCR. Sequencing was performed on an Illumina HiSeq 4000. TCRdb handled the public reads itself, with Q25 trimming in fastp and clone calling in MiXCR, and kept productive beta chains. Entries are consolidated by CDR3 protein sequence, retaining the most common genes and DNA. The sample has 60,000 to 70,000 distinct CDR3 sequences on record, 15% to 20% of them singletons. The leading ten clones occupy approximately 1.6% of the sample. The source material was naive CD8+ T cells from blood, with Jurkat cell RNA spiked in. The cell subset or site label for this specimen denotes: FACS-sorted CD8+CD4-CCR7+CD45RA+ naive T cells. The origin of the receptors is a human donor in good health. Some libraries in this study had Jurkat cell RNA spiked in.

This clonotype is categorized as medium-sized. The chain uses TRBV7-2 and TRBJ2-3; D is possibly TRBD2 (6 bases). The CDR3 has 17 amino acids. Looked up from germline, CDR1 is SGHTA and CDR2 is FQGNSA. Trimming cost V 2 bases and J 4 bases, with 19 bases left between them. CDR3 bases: TGTGCCAGCAGCTTATCGAAGTTCTTAGGAGGGTCAGATACGCAGTATTTT. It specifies CASSLSKFLGGSDTQYF.

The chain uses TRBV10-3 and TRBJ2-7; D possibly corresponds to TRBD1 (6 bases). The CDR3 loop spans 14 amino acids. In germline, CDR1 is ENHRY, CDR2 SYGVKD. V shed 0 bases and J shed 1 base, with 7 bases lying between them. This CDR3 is CAISESGGSYEQYF. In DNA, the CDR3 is TGTGCCATCAGTGAGTCAGGGGGTTCCTACGAGCAGTACTTC.

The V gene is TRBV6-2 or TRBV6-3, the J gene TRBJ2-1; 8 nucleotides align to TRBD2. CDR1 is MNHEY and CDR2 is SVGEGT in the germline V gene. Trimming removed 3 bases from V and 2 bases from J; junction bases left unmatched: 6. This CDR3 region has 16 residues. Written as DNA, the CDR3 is TGTGCCAGCAGTTATTCTTTTAGCGGGACCTACAATGAGCAGTTCTTC. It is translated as CASSYSFSGTYNEQFF.

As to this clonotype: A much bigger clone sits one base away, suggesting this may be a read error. The CDR3 DNA is TGTGCCGGCAGCCCCACCGGGGAGCTGTTTTTT. Residues: CAGSPTGELFF. The gene calls are TRBV7-9 and TRBJ2-2; no firm D call. This CDR3 region has 11 residues. CDR1 SEHNR and CDR2 FQNEAQ come from the germline V gene (reference sequence). Full variable domain (rest looked up from reference TRBV7-9 and TRBJ2-2): DTGVSQNPRHKITKRGQNVTFRCDPISEHNRLYWYRQTLGQGPEFLTYFQNEAQLEKSRLLSDRFSAERPKGSFSTLEIQRTEQGDSAMYLCAGSPTGELFFGEGSRLTVL.

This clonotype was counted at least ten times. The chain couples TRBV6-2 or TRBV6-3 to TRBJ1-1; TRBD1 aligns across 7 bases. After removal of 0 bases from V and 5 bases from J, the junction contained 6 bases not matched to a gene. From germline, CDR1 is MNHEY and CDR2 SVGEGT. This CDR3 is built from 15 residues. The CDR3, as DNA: TGTGCCAGCAGTTACTCGGGACAGACTTTAACTGAAGCTTTCTTT. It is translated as CASSYSGQTLTEAFF.

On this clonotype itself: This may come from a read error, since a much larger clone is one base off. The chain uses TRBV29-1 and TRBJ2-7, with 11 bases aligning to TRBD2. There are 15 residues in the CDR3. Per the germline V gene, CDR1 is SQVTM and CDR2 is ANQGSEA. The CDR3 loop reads CSVEDRLAGSYEQHF. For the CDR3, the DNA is TGCAGCGTTGAAGATCGACTAGCGGGATCTTACGAGCAGCACTTC.

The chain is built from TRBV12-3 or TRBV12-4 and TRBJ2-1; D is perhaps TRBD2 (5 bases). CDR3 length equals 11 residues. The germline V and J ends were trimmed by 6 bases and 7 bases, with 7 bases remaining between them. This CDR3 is CASSRGNEQFF. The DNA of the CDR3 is TGTGCCAGCAGCCGGGGAAATGAGCAGTTCTTC.

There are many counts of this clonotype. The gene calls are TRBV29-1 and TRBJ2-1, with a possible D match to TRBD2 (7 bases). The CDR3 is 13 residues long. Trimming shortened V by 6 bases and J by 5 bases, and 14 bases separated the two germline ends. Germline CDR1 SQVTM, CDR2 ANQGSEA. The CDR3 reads CSVSGGAHNEQFF. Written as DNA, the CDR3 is TGCAGCGTGAGTGGGGGGGCGCACAATGAGCAGTTCTTC.

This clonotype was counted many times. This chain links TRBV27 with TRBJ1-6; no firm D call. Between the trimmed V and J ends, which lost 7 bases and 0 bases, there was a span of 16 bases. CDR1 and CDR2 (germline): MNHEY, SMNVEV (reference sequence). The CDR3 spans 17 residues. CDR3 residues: CASKKGADLSYNSPLHF. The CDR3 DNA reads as TGTGCCAGCAAAAAGGGTGCTGACCTCTCCTATAATTCACCCCTCCACTTT.

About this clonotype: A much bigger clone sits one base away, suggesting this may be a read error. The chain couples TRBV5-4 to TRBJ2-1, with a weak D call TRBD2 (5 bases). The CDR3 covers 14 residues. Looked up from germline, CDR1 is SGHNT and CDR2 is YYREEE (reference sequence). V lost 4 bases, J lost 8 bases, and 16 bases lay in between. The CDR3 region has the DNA TGTGCCAGCAGCGATCGGACTTTTGGGTATGAGCAGTTCTTC. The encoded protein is CASSDRTFGYEQFF. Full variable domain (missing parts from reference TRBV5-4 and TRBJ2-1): ETGVTQSPTHLIKTRGQQVTLRCSSQSGHNTVSWYQQALGQGPQFIFQYYREEENGRGNFPPRFSGLQFPNYSSELNVNALELDDSALYLCASSDRTFGYEQFFGPGTRLTVL.

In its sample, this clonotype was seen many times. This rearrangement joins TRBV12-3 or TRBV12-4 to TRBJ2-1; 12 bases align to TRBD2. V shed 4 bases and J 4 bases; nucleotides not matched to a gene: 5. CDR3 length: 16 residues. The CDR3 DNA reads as TGTGCCAGCAGTTCCTGGACTAGCGGGAAGTACAATGAGCAGTTCTTC. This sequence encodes CASSSWTSGKYNEQFF.

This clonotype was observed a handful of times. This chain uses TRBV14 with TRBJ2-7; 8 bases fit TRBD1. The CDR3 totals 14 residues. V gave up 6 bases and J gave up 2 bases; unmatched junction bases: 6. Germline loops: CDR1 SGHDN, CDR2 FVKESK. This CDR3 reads CASSAGTGAYEQYF. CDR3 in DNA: TGTGCCAGCAGTGCCGGGACAGGCGCCTACGAGCAGTACTTC. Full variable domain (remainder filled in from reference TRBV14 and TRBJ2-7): EAGVTQFPSHSVIEKGQTVTLRCDPISGHDNLYWYRRVMGKEIKFLLHFVKESKQDESGMPNNRFLAERTGGTYSTLKVQPAELEDSGVYFCASSAGTGAYEQYFGPGTRLTVT.

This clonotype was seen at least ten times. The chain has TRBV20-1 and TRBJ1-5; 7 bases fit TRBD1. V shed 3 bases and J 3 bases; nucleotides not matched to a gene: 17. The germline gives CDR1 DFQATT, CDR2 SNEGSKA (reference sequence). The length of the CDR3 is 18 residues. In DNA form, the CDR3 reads TGCAGTGCTAGGCCGACCCTACTGACCGACAGGGACAATCAGCCCCAGCATTTT. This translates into CSARPTLLTDRDNQPQHF.

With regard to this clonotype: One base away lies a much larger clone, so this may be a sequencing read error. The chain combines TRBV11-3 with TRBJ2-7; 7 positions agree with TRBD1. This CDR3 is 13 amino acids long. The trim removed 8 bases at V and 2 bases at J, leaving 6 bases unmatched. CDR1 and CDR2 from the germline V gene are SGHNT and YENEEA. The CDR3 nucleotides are TGTGCCAGCGGCCAGGGGACAGCCTACGAGCAGTACTTC. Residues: CASGQGTAYEQYF. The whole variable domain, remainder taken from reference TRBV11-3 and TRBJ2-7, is EAGVVQSPRYKIIEKKQPVAFWCNPISGHNTLYWYLQNLGQGPELLIRYENEEAVDDSQLPKDRFSAERLKGVDSTLKIQPAELGDSAVYLCASGQGTAYEQYFGPGTRLTVT.

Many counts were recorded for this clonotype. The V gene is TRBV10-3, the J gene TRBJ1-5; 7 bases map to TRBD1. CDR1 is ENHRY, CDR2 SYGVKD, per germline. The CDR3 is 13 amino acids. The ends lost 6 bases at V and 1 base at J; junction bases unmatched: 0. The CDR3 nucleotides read TGTGCCATCAGGGGACAGAGCAATCAGCCCCAGCATTTT. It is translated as CAIRGQSNQPQHF.

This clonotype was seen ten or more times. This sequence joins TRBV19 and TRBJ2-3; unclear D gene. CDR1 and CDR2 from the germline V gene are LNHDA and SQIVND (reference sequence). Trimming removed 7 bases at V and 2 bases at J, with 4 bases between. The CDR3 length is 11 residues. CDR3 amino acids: CASTSTDTQYF. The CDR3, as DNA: TGTGCCAGTACCTCCACAGATACGCAGTATTTT. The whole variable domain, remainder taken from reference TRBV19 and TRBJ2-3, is DGGITQSPKYLFRKEGQNVTLSCEQNLNHDAMYWYRQDPGQGLRLIYYSQIVNDFQKGDIAEGYSVSREKKESFPLTVTSAQKNPTAFYLCASTSTDTQYFGPGTRLTVL.

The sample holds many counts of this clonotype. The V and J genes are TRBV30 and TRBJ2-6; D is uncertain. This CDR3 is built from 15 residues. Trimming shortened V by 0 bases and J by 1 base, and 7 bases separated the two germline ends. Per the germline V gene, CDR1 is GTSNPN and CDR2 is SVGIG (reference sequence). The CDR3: CAWSVLGSGANVLTF. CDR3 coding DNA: TGTGCCTGGAGTGTTTTAGGGTCTGGGGCCAACGTCCTGACTTTC. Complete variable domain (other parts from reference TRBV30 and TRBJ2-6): SQTIHQWPATLVQPVGSPLSLECTVEGTSNPNLYWYRQAAGRGLQLLFYSVGIGQISSEVPQNLSASRPQDRQFILSSKKLLLSDSGFYLCAWSVLGSGANVLTFGAGSRLTVL.

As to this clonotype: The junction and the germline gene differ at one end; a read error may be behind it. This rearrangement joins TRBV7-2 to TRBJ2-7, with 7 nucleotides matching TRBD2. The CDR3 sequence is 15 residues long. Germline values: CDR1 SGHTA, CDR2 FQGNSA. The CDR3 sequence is CASSLGPAGPYERYF. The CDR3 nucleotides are TGTGCCAGCAGCCTGGGACCAGCGGGACCCTACGAGCGGTACTTC.

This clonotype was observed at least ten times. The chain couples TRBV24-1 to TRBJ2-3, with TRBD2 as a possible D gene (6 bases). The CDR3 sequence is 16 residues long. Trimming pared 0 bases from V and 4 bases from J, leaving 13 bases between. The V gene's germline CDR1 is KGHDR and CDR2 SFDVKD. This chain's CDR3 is CATSDLPGRGADTQYF. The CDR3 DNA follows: TGTGCCACCAGTGATTTGCCCGGGAGAGGCGCAGATACGCAGTATTTT.

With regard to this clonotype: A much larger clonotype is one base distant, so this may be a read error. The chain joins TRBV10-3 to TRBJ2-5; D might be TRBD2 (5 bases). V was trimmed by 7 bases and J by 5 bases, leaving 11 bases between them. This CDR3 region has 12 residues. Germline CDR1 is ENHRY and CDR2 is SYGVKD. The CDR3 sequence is CAIMDRGETQYF. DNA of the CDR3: TGTGCCATCATGGATCGGGGTGAGACCCAGTACTTC.

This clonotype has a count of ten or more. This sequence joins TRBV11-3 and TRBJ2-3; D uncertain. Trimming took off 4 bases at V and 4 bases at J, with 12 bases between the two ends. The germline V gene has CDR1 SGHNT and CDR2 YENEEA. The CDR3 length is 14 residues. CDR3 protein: CASSSFPTPDTQYF. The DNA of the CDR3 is TGTGCCAGCAGCTCCTTCCCGACCCCAGATACGCAGTATTTT.

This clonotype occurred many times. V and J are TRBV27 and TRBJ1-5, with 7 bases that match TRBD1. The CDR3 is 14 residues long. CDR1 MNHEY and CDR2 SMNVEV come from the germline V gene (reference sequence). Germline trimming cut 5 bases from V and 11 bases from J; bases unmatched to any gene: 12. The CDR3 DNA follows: TGTGCCAGCAGTCCAGGGACAGCCACCGTCTCCCAGCATTTT. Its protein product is CASSPGTATVSQHF.

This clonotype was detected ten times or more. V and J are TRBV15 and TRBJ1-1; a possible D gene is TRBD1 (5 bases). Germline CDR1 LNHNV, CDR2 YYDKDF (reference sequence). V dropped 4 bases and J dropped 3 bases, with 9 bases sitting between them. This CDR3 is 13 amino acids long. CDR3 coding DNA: TGTGCCACCAGCACCAGGGCGTACACTGAAGCTTTCTTT. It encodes CATSTRAYTEAFF.

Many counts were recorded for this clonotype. CDR3 amino acids: CASSPLGISGNTIYF. CDR3 coding DNA: TGTGCCAGCAGTCCCCTGGGGATCTCTGGAAACACCATATATTTT. The V and J genes are TRBV12-3 or TRBV12-4 and TRBJ1-3, with D unclear. This CDR3 region has 15 residues. The V end was cut by 5 bases, the J end by 0 bases, with 11 bases between.

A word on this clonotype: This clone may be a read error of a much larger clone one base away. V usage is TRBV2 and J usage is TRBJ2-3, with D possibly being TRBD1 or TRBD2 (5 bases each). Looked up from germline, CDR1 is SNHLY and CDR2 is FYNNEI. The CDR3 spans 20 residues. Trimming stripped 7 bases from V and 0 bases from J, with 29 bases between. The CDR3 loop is CASTSDRGPSLNSSTDTQYF. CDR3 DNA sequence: TGTGCCAGCACTTCCGACCGGGGCCCCTCCCTTAACTCTAGCACAGATACGCAGTATTTT.

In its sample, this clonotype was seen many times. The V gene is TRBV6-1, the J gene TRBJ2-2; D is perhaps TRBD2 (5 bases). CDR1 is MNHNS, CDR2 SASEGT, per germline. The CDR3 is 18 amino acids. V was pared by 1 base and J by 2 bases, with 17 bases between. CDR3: CASSEGSPGGHNTGELFF. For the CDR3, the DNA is TGTGCCAGCAGTGAAGGGAGCCCAGGCGGGCATAACACCGGGGAGCTGTTTTTT.

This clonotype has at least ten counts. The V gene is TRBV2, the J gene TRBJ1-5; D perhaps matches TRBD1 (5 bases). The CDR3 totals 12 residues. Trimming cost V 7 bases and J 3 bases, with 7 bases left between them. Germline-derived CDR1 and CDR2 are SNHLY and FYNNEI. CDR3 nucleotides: TGTGCCAGCAAGACAGTCAATCAGCCCCAGCATTTT. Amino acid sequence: CASKTVNQPQHF.